Below, 14 T cell receptor beta chains from the same sample are listed, as sequenced in a study of T cells after yellow fever vaccination. Using its own MiXCR run on the 5' RACE reads, TCRdb lists one record per CDR3 protein. The sample has about 630,000 distinct CDR3 sequences; 9% to 15% are singletons. The sequencing used PBMCs, collected on the day of the yellow fever booster vaccination. The receptors were sampled from a man in his thirties or forties who received the YFV17D yellow fever vaccine.

There are a few counts of this clonotype. This chain connects TRBV5-6 to TRBJ1-2; D not resolved. V was shortened by 0 bases and J by 7 bases, with 13 bases between the two germline ends. The CDR3 loop spans 14 amino acids. The germline V gene has CDR1 SGHDT and CDR2 YYEEEE. The CDR3 is CASSLGTRRSGYTF. The CDR3 coding sequence is TGTGCCAGCAGCTTGGGGACCAGGCGGAGTGGCTACACCTTC.

Notes on this clonotype: A much larger clone differs from this one at a single base, so this may be a read error. V gene TRBV20-1 combines with J gene TRBJ2-3; D gene ambiguous. Germline CDR1 is DFQATT and CDR2 is SNEGSKA (reference sequence). The CDR3 runs to 16 residues. This chain's CDR3 is CCAGPSVVELADTQYF. CDR3 in DNA: TGCTGTGCTGGGCCTTCGGTCGTGGAGCTGGCAGATACGCAGTATTTT.

The V call is TRBV10-3, the J call TRBJ1-6, with D hard to call. The V gene's germline CDR1 is ENHRY and CDR2 SYGVKD. The CDR3 length is 15 residues. Deletions cut 5 bases from V and 5 bases from J, with 13 bases between. The CDR3, as DNA: TGTGCCATCAGTTTAGAGACAAACGATAATTCACCCCTCCACTTT. As protein: CAISLETNDNSPLHF.

The chain couples TRBV9 to TRBJ2-5, with a weak D call TRBD2 (5 bases). There are 17 residues in the CDR3. Germline CDR1 SGDLS, CDR2 YYNGEE. The ends were cut back, 0 bases at V and 3 bases at J, with 18 bases in the middle. DNA of the CDR3: TGTGCCAGCAGCGTAGGCCCTCGGGGAGCCTTAGAAGAGACCCAGTACTTC. This sequence encodes CASSVGPRGALEETQYF.

The chain links TRBV7-2 to TRBJ2-1; 10 positions match TRBD2. With 4 bases clipped from V and 5 bases from J, the junction kept 8 bases outside the gene matches. This CDR3 region has 16 residues. Looked up from germline, CDR1 is SGHTA and CDR2 is FQGNSA. The DNA for the CDR3 is TGTGCCAGCAGCTCGCCAGCGGGAGGGGGAAACAATGAGCAGTTCTTC. Translated: CASSSPAGGGNNEQFF.

This sequence joins TRBV15 and TRBJ2-7; 11 bases are a match to TRBD2. The J segment lost 1 base and the V segment lost 8 bases, leaving 1 base of the junction unmatched. The CDR3 runs 13 residues. In germline, CDR1 is LNHNV, CDR2 YYDKDF (reference sequence). CDR3 loop: CATGTSGSYEQYF. CDR3 sequence (DNA): TGTGCCACCGGGACTAGCGGTTCCTACGAGCAGTACTTC.

The rearrangement joins TRBV7-3 to TRBJ2-1; D uncertain. V shed 0 bases and J shed 0 bases, with 6 bases lying between them. The germline gives CDR1 SGHTA, CDR2 FQGTGA. This CDR3 has 15 residues. CDR3 protein: CASSLTWTSYNEQFF. The CDR3 nucleotides are TGTGCCAGCAGCTTAACCTGGACCTCCTACAATGAGCAGTTCTTC.

The V call is TRBV20-1, the J call TRBJ2-1; 9 bases fit TRBD2. Germline V gene data show CDR1 as DFQATT and CDR2 as SNEGSKA (reference sequence). The V gene end was trimmed by 4 bases and the J gene end by 8 bases; junction bases not matched to a gene: 6. The CDR3 spans 13 residues. The DNA of the CDR3 is TGCAGTGCTAACGGCGGGAGGGACGATGAGCAGTTCTTC. Its translation is CSANGGRDDEQFF.

This clonotype was counted only a few times. CDR3 amino acids: CASSLAVGGYYNEQFF. CDR3 coding DNA: TGTGCCAGCAGCTTAGCGGTCGGAGGGTATTACAATGAGCAGTTCTTC. V is TRBV7-2 and J is TRBJ2-1, with D perhaps TRBD2 (6 bases). The CDR3 length is 16 residues. Trimming removed 0 bases at V and 4 bases at J, with 13 bases between. Germline V gene sequence: CDR1 SGHTA, CDR2 FQGNSA.

This clonotype was seen a few times. V and J are TRBV3-1 and TRBJ2-7; 9 bases map to TRBD2. The V segment lost 0 bases and the J segment 5 bases; nucleotides outside the gene matches: 8. The CDR3 contains 16 residues. Germline V gives CDR1 LGHDT, CDR2 YNNKEL (reference sequence). The CDR3 coding sequence is TGTGCCAGCAGCCAAGATCAGGCTAGCGGGAACGACGAGCAGTACTTC. This codes for CASSQDQASGNDEQYF.

This chain uses TRBV24-1 with TRBJ2-5; TRBD1 aligns across 8 bases. Germline lookup yields CDR1 KGHDR and CDR2 SFDVKD. The CDR3 loop spans 16 amino acids. The junction had 7 bases not matched to a gene; V was cut back by 3 bases and J by 2 bases. CDR3 residues: CATSDGGQGIQETQYF. Written as DNA, the CDR3 is TGTGCCACCAGTGATGGAGGACAGGGAATACAAGAGACCCAGTACTTC.

The gene calls are TRBV4-2 and TRBJ2-1, with 10 bases identical to TRBD2. Trimming removed 8 bases from V and 5 bases from J; junction bases left unmatched: 12. The CDR3 length is 16 residues. Looked up from germline, CDR1 is LGHNA and CDR2 is YNFKEQ. CDR3 loop: CASHSGTSEVHNEQFF. The DNA for the CDR3 is TGTGCCAGCCATTCCGGGACTAGCGAAGTCCACAATGAGCAGTTCTTC.

There are a few counts of this clonotype. The J gene is TRBJ1-5, the V gene TRBV6-5; D gene uncertain. The CDR3 runs to 14 residues. Trimming removed 5 bases at V and 3 bases at J, with 11 bases between. Germline CDR1 and CDR2: MNHEY and SVGAGI. The CDR3 region is CASSRTRDNQPQHF. CDR3 DNA sequence: TGTGCCAGCAGTCGGACCCGAGACAATCAGCCCCAGCATTTT.

CDR3 nucleotides: TGTGCCAGCAGATCCGGGACAGTGGGGGCCGGGGAGCTGTTTTTT. Amino acids: CASRSGTVGAGELFF. The chain has TRBV12-3 or TRBV12-4 and TRBJ2-2; 7 positions agree with TRBD1. The CDR3 covers 15 residues. Unmatched junction bases numbered 10, after V lost 6 bases and J lost 6 bases.